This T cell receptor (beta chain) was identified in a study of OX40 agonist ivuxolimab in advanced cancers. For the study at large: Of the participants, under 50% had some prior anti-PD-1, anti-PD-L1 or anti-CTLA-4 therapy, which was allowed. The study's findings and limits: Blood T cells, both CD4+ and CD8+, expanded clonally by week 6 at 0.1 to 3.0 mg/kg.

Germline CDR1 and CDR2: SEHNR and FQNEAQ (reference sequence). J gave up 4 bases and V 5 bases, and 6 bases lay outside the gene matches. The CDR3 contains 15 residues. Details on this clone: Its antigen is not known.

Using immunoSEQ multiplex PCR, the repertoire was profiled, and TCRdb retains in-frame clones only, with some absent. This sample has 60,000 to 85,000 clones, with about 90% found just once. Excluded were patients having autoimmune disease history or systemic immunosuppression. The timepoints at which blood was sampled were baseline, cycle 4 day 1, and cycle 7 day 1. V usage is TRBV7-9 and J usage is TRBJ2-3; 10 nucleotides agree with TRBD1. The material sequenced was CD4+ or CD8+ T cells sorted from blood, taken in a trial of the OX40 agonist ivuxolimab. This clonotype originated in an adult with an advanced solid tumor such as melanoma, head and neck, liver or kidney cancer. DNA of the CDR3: TGTGCCAGCAGCGACCCGGGACAGGGGCCAGATACGCAGTATTTT. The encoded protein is CASSDPGQGPDTQYF. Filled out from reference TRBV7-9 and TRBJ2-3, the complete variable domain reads DTGVSQNPRHKITKRGQNVTFRCDPISEHNRLYWYRQTLGQGPEFLTYFQNEAQLEKSRLLSDRFSAERPKGSFSTLEIQRTEQGDSAMYLCASSDPGQGPDTQYFGPGTRLTVL.